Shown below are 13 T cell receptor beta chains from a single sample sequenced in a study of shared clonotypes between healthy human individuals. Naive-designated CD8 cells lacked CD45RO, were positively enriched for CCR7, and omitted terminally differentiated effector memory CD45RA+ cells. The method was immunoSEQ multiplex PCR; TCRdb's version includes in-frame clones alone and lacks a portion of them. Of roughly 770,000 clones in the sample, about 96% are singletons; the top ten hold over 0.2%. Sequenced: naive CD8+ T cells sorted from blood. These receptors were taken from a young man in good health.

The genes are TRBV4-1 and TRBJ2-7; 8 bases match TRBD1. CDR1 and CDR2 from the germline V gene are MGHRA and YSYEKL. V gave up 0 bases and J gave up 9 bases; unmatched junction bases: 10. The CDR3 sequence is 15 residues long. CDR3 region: CASSQDLGQVEGQYF. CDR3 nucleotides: TGCGCCAGCAGCCAAGATCTGGGACAGGTCGAAGGGCAGTACTTC.

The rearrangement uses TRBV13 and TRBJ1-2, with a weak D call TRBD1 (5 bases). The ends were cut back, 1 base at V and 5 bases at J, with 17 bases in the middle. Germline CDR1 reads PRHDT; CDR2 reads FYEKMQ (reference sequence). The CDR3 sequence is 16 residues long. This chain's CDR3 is CASSLEGTGTTYGYTF. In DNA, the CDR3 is TGTGCCAGCAGCTTAGAGGGGACCGGGACGACATATGGCTACACCTTC.

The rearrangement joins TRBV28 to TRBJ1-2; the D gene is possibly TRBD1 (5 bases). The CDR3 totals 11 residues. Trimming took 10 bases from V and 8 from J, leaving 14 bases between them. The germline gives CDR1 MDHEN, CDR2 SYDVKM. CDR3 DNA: TGTGCCACCAGAGGGGTGCGGGGCTACACCTTC. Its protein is CATRGVRGYTF.

The CDR3 sequence: CSVEAPWGQPSYNEQFF. CDR3 DNA: TGCAGCGTTGAAGCCCCATGGGGGCAGCCGTCCTACAATGAGCAGTTCTTC. The rearrangement joins TRBV29-1 to TRBJ2-1; D might be TRBD1 (6 bases). The CDR3 is made up of 17 amino acids. CDR1 SQVTM and CDR2 ANQGSEA come from the germline V gene. Deletions cut 1 base from V and 1 base from J, with 17 bases between.

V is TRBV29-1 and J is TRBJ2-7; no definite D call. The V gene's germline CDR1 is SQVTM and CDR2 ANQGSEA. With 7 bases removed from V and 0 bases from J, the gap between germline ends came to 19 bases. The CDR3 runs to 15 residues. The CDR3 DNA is TGCAGCGCCTATCTGCTAGGGCCGAACTCCTACGAGCAGTACTTC. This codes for CSAYLLGPNSYEQYF.

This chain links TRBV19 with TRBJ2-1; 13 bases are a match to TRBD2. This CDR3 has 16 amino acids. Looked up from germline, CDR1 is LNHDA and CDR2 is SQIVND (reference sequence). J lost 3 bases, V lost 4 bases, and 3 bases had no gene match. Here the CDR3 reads CASSTGLAGIYNEQFF. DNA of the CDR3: TGTGCCAGTAGTACGGGACTAGCGGGAATCTACAATGAGCAGTTCTTC.

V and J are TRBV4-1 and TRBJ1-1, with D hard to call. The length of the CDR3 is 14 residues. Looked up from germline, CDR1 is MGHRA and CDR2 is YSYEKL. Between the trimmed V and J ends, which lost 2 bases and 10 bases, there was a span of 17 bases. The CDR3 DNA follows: TGCGCCAGCAGCCAATTTGAGGGCCAGGAATCAGCTTTCTTT. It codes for CASSQFEGQESAFF.

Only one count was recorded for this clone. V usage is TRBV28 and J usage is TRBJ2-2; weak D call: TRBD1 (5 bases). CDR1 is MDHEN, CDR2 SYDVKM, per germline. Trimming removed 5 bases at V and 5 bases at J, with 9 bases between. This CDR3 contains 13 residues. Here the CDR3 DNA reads TGTGCCAGCAGTCCAGACAGAACCGGGGAGCTGTTTTTT. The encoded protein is CASSPDRTGELFF.

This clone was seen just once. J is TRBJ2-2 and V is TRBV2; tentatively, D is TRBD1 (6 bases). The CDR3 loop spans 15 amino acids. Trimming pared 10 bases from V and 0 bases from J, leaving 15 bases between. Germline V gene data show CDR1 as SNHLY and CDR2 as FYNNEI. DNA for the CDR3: TGTGCCACCGTAACCGGGACATCGAACACCGGGGAGCTGTTTTTT. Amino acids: CATVTGTSNTGELFF.

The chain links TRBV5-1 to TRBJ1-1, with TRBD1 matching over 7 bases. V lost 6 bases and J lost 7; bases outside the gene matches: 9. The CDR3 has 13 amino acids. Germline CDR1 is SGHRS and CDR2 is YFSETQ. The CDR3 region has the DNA TGCGCCAGCACTCTAACTACAGGGGATGAAGCTTTCTTT. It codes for CASTLTTGDEAFF.

The CDR3 coding sequence is TGCAGCGTTGAAACAGGGAGTAGCGACGAGCAGTACTTC. Amino acid sequence: CSVETGSSDEQYF. This chain uses TRBV29-1 with TRBJ2-7; tentatively, D is TRBD1 (6 bases). The CDR3 sequence is 13 residues long. Trimming stripped 2 bases from V and 5 bases from J, with 13 bases between. Germline CDR1 SQVTM, CDR2 ANQGSEA.

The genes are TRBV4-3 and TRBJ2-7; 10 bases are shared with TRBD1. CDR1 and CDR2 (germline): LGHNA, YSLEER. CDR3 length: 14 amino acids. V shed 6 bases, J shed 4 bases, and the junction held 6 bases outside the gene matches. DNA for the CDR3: TGCGCCAGCAGTCTACGGGACAGGGGTTACGAGCAGTACTTC. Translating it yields CASSLRDRGYEQYF.

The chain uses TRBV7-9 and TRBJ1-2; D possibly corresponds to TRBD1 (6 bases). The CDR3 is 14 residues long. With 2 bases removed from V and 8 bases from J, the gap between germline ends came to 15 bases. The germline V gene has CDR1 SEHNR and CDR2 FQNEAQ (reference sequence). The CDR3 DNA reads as TGTGCCAGCAGCTTAATCATCGGACAGCGAGGCTACACCTTC. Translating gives CASSLIIGQRGYTF.